This TCR beta chain was retrieved from a study of response to subunit inactivated influenza vaccine. The germline V gene encodes CDR1 SEHNR and CDR2 FQNEAQ (reference sequence). This CDR3 region has 14 residues. Trimming took off 1 base at V and 3 bases at J, with 10 bases between the two ends. Each CDR3 protein is one row after TCRdb ran MiXCR on the RT-PCR reads. Of around 530,000 distinct CDR3 sequences in the sample, about 11% are singletons; the top ten hold 10%. The starting material was PBMCs from blood, obtained on the day of vaccination. The chain uses TRBV7-9 and TRBJ2-7; D not resolved. The receptor's source is a man over 45 who received an inactivated influenza vaccine. The CDR3 DNA reads as TGTGCCAGCAGCTTAGGGATCAACAACTACGAGCAGTACTTC. Translated, it gives CASSLGINNYEQYF.